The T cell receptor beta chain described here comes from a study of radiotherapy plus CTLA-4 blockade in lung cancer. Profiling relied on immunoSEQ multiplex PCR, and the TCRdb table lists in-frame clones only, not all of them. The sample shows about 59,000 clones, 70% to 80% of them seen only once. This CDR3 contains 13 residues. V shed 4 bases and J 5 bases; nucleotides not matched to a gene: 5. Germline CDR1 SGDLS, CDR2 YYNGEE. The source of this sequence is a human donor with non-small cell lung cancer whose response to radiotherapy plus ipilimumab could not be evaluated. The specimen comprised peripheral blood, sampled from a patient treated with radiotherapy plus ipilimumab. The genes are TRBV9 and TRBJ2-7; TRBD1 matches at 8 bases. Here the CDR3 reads CASSIDRGHEQYF. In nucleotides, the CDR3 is TGTGCCAGCAGCATCGACAGGGGACACGAGCAGTACTTC.